Listed below are T cell receptor beta chains from one sample, sequenced in a study of siplizumab effects on memory and regulatory T cells. The data were produced by immunoSEQ multiplex PCR, yet TCRdb's version contains in-frame clones alone and is incomplete. Of some 88,000 clones in the sample, 85% to 90% were seen once. The sample taken for sequencing was CD4+ T cells sorted from blood. These receptors all come from a human donor in good health. CDR3s leave out the opening cysteine and the closing phenylalanine or tryptophan. A D gene is named only where the DNA matches it firmly. A row's size may be missing; if present it is once, few, many or a size class.

v_gene	j_gene	d_gene	abundance	CDR3aa
TRBV11-2	TRBJ2-2	-	-	ASSLDLGGRNTGELF
TRBV6-5	TRBJ2-3	-	-	ASIRGRGADTQY
TRBV30	TRBJ2-2	TRBD1	-	AWARDRNTGELF
TRBV19	TRBJ2-3	-	-	ATTGHGFGTQY
TRBV6-5	TRBJ2-7	-	-	ASKLTGEQY
TRBV11-1	TRBJ2-7	TRBD2	-	ASSPVSGSYNEQY
TRBV6-6	TRBJ2-5	-	-	ASSYSAETQY
TRBV6-1	TRBJ2-3	-	-	ASRAGSTDTQY
TRBV19	TRBJ2-1	TRBD2	-	ASSIGLAGGRWEQF
TRBV27	TRBJ2-1	-	-	ASSFQGGTYNEQF
TRBV6-1	TRBJ2-7	TRBD2	-	ASSQAGVPPEQY
TRBV9	TRBJ2-1	-	-	ASSVASKNEQF
TRBV6-5	TRBJ2-7	-	-	ASSFGASSYEQY
TRBV5-4	TRBJ2-1	-	-	ASSLAGGGNEQF
TRBV12-5	TRBJ2-2	TRBD1	-	ASGTGTGLELAGELF
TRBV18	TRBJ2-1	TRBD2	-	ASSPPRLAGANEQF
TRBV18	TRBJ2-5	-	-	ASFRGRAEETQY
TRBV5-1	TRBJ2-5	TRBD1	once	ASSLRLGTVQETQY
TRBV28	TRBJ1-2	-	-	ASSFVPHYGYT
TRBV5-7	TRBJ1-5	-	once	ASSSGGTYSNQPQH
TRBV15	TRBJ1-1	-	-	ATYGAGEAF
TRBV18	TRBJ1-2	-	-	ASSPEGAANYGYT
TRBV29-1	TRBJ1-2	-	-	SVVTGNYGYT
TRBV2	TRBJ2-1	TRBD2	-	ASIEREHNEQF
TRBV5-4	TRBJ2-5	TRBD2	-	ASSTSGRIGETQY
TRBV6-5	TRBJ2-7	-	-	ASSYGDGPTYEQY
TRBV11-3	TRBJ1-1	TRBD1	-	ASSQDRGRKAF
TRBV4-2	TRBJ1-5	-	-	ASSQGRGRKYSNQPQH
TRBV7-6	TRBJ1-1	-	-	ASSSLGARVTEAF
TRBV7-2	TRBJ1-3	-	-	ASTPDALGGNTIY
TRBV5-4	TRBJ2-4	-	-	ASSGSPAGGIAKNIQY
TRBV9	TRBJ2-7	TRBD2	many	ASSASGSPTYEQY
TRBV7-9	TRBJ2-2	TRBD2	-	ASSYTPSGRLTGELF
TRBV30	TRBJ1-2	TRBD1	-	AWSDDRVVGGYT
TRBV4-2	TRBJ2-7	-	-	ASSQAGVGRYEQY
TRBV19	TRBJ2-2	-	few	ASSEGPVTGELF
TRBV4-1	TRBJ2-7	TRBD2	-	ASSQDRLAGDYEQY
TRBV2	TRBJ2-7	TRBD1	-	ASRTGGYEQY
TRBV10-3	TRBJ2-7	TRBD2	-	AISSSGSSYEQY
TRBV29-1	TRBJ2-7	-	-	SVDTVSYEQY
TRBV7-3	TRBJ2-2	-	-	ASSLRSHLSTGELF
TRBV29-1	TRBJ2-7	TRBD1	-	SVVSRGPVSYEQY
TRBV5-1	TRBJ1-3	-	-	ASSATGSSGNTIY
TRBV5-4	TRBJ1-1	-	-	ASSVTWDTEAF
TRBV6-1	TRBJ2-4	-	once	ASRDLVQY
TRBV20-1	TRBJ1-4	-	-	SATGFEKLF
TRBV7-8	TRBJ1-1	TRBD1	-	ASSLQGDRTEAF
TRBV19	TRBJ2-7	TRBD1	-	ASSPRDRVGYEQY
TRBV6-6	TRBJ1-6	TRBD1	-	ASSYLDRDNSPLH
TRBV4-3	TRBJ2-1	TRBD1	few	ASSQQDRGDYNEQF
TRBV30	TRBJ1-2	-	-	AWSLAGPNYGYT
TRBV5-6	TRBJ2-5	TRBD2	-	ASSLPGLGSQETQY
TRBV18	TRBJ2-5	TRBD2	-	ASSPREGSKTQY
TRBV28	TRBJ1-2	-	-	ASSLFATGIYGYT
TRBV30	TRBJ2-1	TRBD1	-	AWTPGQWDNEQF
TRBV19	TRBJ2-3	-	-	ASTSGHQRTDTQY
TRBV6-1	TRBJ2-3	TRBD1	-	ASSEDRGRADTQY
TRBV18	TRBJ2-2	-	once	ASSPTGAPNTGELF